This TCR beta chain was sequenced during a study of circulating CD8 cells and anti-PD-1 response in melanoma. Study details: Patients received intravenous nivolumab, 3 mg/kg, every 2 weeks.

TCR libraries were prepared from about 16 ng of total RNA with the QIAseq Immune Repertoire TCR panel. MiXCR, applied by TCRdb to the reads, yields one record per CDR3 protein. The data show several hundred distinct CDR3 sequences, around 8.2% seen once. This clonotype is large (0.1 to 1%) by share. Its matching antigen is unknown. Sorting of live CD3+CD8+TCRalphabeta+ cells by PD-1 and/or TIGIT gave four subsets. General observations from the study: Generally, no replicate experiments were performed. At M1, fewer than 7.5% of TRB clonotypes appeared in multiple subsets.

The CDR3 runs to 18 residues. CDR1 is KGHSH and CDR2 is LQKENI in the germline V gene. Trimming removed 6 bases from V and 0 bases from J; junction bases left unmatched: 15. The source material was CD8+ T cells from PBMCs, sampled at baseline or after one month of anti-PD-1 therapy (not recorded which). The receptor was derived from a human donor with melanoma. V and J are TRBV18 and TRBJ1-1; TRBD1 agrees at 8 bases. The CDR3 bases are TGTGCCAGCTCCGTGGGCGAAGGACAGGGCCTTATGAACACTGAAGCTTTCTTT. This encodes CASSVGEGQGLMNTEAFF.